This entry lists 28 T cell receptor beta chains sequenced from one sample in a study of TIL therapy for anti-PD-1-resistant metastatic lung cancer. Sequencing used immunoSEQ v3. TCRdb keeps only in-frame clones here, not all; method: immunoSEQ multiplex PCR. The sample has 50,000 or so clones; about three quarters are singletons. This sample's time point: pre-treatment sample, taken before nivolumab and TIL therapy. Tumor tissue came from excised metastases, mostly pleural nodules or supraclavicular lymph nodes. The specimen was tumor tissue, collected at baseline. The receptor set was obtained from a person aged 30 to 80 with non-small cell lung cancer.

The chain joins TRBV7-3 to TRBJ2-3; no definite D call. The CDR3 is 14 amino acids. Between the trimmed V and J ends, which lost 3 bases and 4 bases, there was a span of 11 bases. Germline V lookup: CDR1 SGHTA, CDR2 FQGTGA. CDR3 region: CASSFSPMADTQYF. CDR3 DNA: TGTGCCAGCAGCTTTAGTCCCATGGCAGATACGCAGTATTTT.

The chain has TRBV5-6 and TRBJ1-3; tentatively, D is TRBD1 (6 bases). The CDR3 totals 15 residues. V lost 2 bases and J 0 bases, leaving 9 bases between the germline ends. Germline CDR1 is SGHDT and CDR2 is YYEEEE. The CDR3 region has the DNA TGTGCCAGCAGCTTAAACAGGGTCTCTGGAAACACCATATATTTT. This translates into CASSLNRVSGNTIYF.

This clone was recorded once. The CDR3 sequence: CASSFGLGLDYGYTF. In DNA, the CDR3 is TGTGCCAGCAGCTTCGGTTTGGGCCTCGACTATGGCTACACCTTC. The chain has TRBV5-4 and TRBJ1-2; D is unresolved. V was shortened by 2 bases and J by 3 bases, with 14 bases between the two germline ends. The length of the CDR3 is 15 residues. Germline CDR1 and CDR2: SGHNT and YYREEE (reference sequence).

V gene TRBV29-1 combines with J gene TRBJ1-4; D perhaps matches TRBD1 (5 bases). The CDR3 contains 13 residues. V was trimmed by 1 base and J by 5 bases, leaving 8 bases between them. Looked up from germline, CDR1 is SQVTM and CDR2 is ANQGSEA. The CDR3 reads CSVEAGPNEKLFF. The CDR3 bases are TGCAGCGTTGAAGCGGGGCCGAATGAAAAACTGTTTTTT.

This clone was detected once. The chain uses TRBV28 and TRBJ2-5, with 7 bases lining up with TRBD2. CDR1 is MDHEN and CDR2 is SYDVKM in the germline V gene. There are 16 residues in the CDR3. V was clipped by 4 bases and J by 4 bases; unmatched bases: 12. The CDR3 coding sequence is TGTGCCAGCAGTTCATGGTGGGCGGGAGAGGCAGAGACCCAGTACTTC. It specifies CASSSWWAGEAETQYF.

V is TRBV9 and J is TRBJ2-1; possible D gene TRBD1, 5 bases. Trimming stripped 7 bases from V and 5 bases from J, with 7 bases between. CDR3 length equals 11 residues. CDR1 is SGDLS, CDR2 YYNGEE, per germline. The CDR3 here is CASGAHNEQFF. CDR3 DNA sequence: TGTGCCAGCGGGGCGCACAATGAGCAGTTCTTC.

This rearrangement joins TRBV15 to TRBJ2-3, with 12 positions matching TRBD2. The CDR3 loop spans 15 amino acids. The germline gives CDR1 LNHNV, CDR2 YYDKDF (reference sequence). The V gene end was trimmed by 3 bases and the J gene end by 5 bases; junction bases not matched to a gene: 3. The CDR3 region is CATSSSSGRGDTQYF. The CDR3, as DNA: TGTGCCACCAGCAGCTCTAGCGGGAGGGGAGATACGCAGTATTTT.

This chain links TRBV6-1 with TRBJ2-5, with D perhaps TRBD1 or TRBD2 (5 bases each). The CDR3 has 10 residues. V dropped 9 bases and J dropped 5 bases, with 7 bases sitting between them. Germline CDR1 is MNHNS and CDR2 is SASEGT. In DNA, the CDR3 is TGTGCCAGTTGGGGGGAGACCCAGTACTTC. This sequence encodes CASWGETQYF.

This clone was found once. This chain links TRBV6-1 with TRBJ2-7; TRBD2 might be the D (6 bases). The CDR3 sequence is 12 residues long. Looked up from germline, CDR1 is MNHNS and CDR2 is SASEGT. Trimming removed 7 bases from V and 3 bases from J, with 10 bases in between. The CDR3 region has the DNA TGTGCCAGCAAGGCGGGGATCTACGAGCAGTACTTC. Protein sequence: CASKAGIYEQYF.

This chain links TRBV9 with TRBJ1-5, with D unclear. CDR1 is SGDLS, CDR2 YYNGEE, per germline. The germline V and J ends were trimmed by 0 bases and 6 bases, with 13 bases remaining between them. The CDR3 has 15 residues. The CDR3 loop is CASSVVGSLGQPQHF. The CDR3 region has the DNA TGTGCCAGCAGCGTAGTTGGCAGTCTAGGTCAGCCCCAGCATTTT.

The V and J genes are TRBV11-3 and TRBJ2-1; D is perhaps TRBD2 (6 bases). CDR1 and CDR2 from the germline V gene are SGHNT and YENEEA. The ends were cut back, 3 bases at V and 0 bases at J, with 9 bases in the middle. This CDR3 region has 15 residues. The CDR3 region is CASSFSGTSYNEQFF. Here the CDR3 DNA reads TGTGCCAGCAGCTTTAGCGGAACCTCCTACAATGAGCAGTTCTTC.

This clone was detected only a few times. The chain is built from TRBV28 and TRBJ2-1, with 12 bases fitting TRBD1. Losses at the gene ends were 4 bases for V and 4 bases for J; bases not matched to a gene: 2. CDR1 is MDHEN, CDR2 SYDVKM, per germline. The CDR3 has 15 amino acids. The CDR3, as DNA: TGTGCCAGCAGTTCGGGACAGGGGGCTTACAATGAGCAGTTCTTC. Translation gives CASSSGQGAYNEQFF.

The chain couples TRBV18 to TRBJ1-1; 8 positions agree with TRBD1. The germline gives CDR1 KGHSH, CDR2 LQKENI. V lost 5 bases and J lost 3; bases outside the gene matches: 5. The CDR3 sequence is 14 residues long. As DNA, the CDR3 is TGTGCCAGCTCAGCGACAGGGGTGGACACTGAAGCTTTCTTT. Translated, it gives CASSATGVDTEAFF.

This sequence joins TRBV19 and TRBJ2-1; 7 bases line up with TRBD1. There are 15 residues in the CDR3. Trimming took 6 bases from V and 0 from J; bases not matched to a gene: 5. The germline V gene has CDR1 LNHDA and CDR2 SQIVND (reference sequence). The CDR3 DNA sequence: TGTGCCAGTAGGATGGACAGGAGCTCCTACAATGAGCAGTTCTTC. Translation gives CASRMDRSSYNEQFF.

The CDR3 DNA sequence: TGCGCCAGCAGCTTGGAGGCCCGGGGCTTCGATACGCAGTATTTT. Amino acids: CASSLEARGFDTQYF. The rearrangement links TRBV5-1 to TRBJ2-3; D might be TRBD1 or TRBD2, each matching 5 bases. The CDR3 is made up of 15 amino acids. Germline loops: CDR1 SGHRS, CDR2 YFSETQ. V was shortened by 0 bases and J by 6 bases, with 14 bases between the two germline ends.

This clone was observed a handful of times. This chain links TRBV6-6 with TRBJ2-7, with TRBD2 matching over 9 bases. The J segment lost 4 bases and the V segment lost 4 bases, leaving 2 bases of the junction unmatched. The CDR3 totals 13 residues. The germline V gene has CDR1 MNHNY and CDR2 SVGAGI (reference sequence). The CDR3 loop reads CASSLTSGYEQYF. DNA for the CDR3: TGTGCCAGCAGTTTGACTAGCGGTTACGAGCAGTACTTC.

The J gene is TRBJ2-3, the V gene TRBV5-8; D is possibly TRBD2 (5 bases). Deletions cut 4 bases from V and 8 bases from J, with 11 bases between. Germline loops: CDR1 SGHTS, CDR2 YDEGEE. This CDR3 has 12 residues. The CDR3 DNA reads TGTGCCAGCAGCGTCGTACGGGGTACGCAGTATTTT. Residues: CASSVVRGTQYF.

The chain combines TRBV5-6 with TRBJ1-5; perhaps TRBD1 as D (6 bases). The CDR3 length is 16 residues. Germline CDR1 reads SGHDT; CDR2 reads YYEEEE. V shed 0 bases and J shed 7 bases, with 17 bases lying between them. The CDR3 spells CASSLGGGEVWQPQHF. The CDR3 bases are TGTGCCAGCAGCTTGGGCGGGGGCGAGGTTTGGCAGCCCCAGCATTTT.

The chain joins TRBV14 to TRBJ1-6, with unresolved D. Trimming shortened V by 1 base and J by 8 bases, and 9 bases separated the two germline ends. CDR1 is SGHDN, CDR2 FVKESK, per germline. CDR3 length: 14 residues. The CDR3 spells CASSQVGHYSPLHF. The CDR3 DNA is TGTGCCAGCAGCCAAGTGGGCCACTATTCACCCCTCCACTTT. The full variable domain, with the rest looked up from reference TRBV14 and TRBJ1-6, is EAGVTQFPSHSVIEKGQTVTLRCDPISGHDNLYWYRRVMGKEIKFLLHFVKESKQDESGMPNNRFLAERTGGTYSTLKVQPAELEDSGVYFCASSQVGHYSPLHFGNGTRLTVT.

The chain is built from TRBV5-6 and TRBJ1-1; 9 bases are shared with TRBD1. Germline V lookup: CDR1 SGHDT, CDR2 YYEEEE. V lost 1 base to trimming and J lost 12 bases; unmatched junction nucleotides: 4. The CDR3 totals 12 residues. This CDR3 reads CASSLWDRDSFF. In DNA, the CDR3 is TGTGCCAGCAGCTTGTGGGACAGGGATTCTTTCTTT. The full variable domain, its missing parts supplied by reference TRBV5-6 and TRBJ1-1, is DAGVTQSPTHLIKTRGQQVTLRCSPKSGHDTVSWYQQALGQGPQFIFQYYEEEERQRGNFPDRFSGHQFPNYSSELNVNALLLGDSALYLCASSLWDRDSFFGQGTRLTVV.

A note on this clone: A junction boundary mismatches the germline segment, possibly from a read error. The chain carries TRBV6-5 and TRBJ1-5; possibly TRBD1 for D (5 bases). Germline assignment: CDR1 MNHEY and CDR2 SVGAGI. The CDR3 has 14 amino acids. This CDR3 reads CASSYDGAKDRADF. Written as DNA, the CDR3 is TGTGCCAGCAGTTATGACGGGGCCAAGGATCGGGCGGATTTT.

V gene TRBV5-1 combines with J gene TRBJ2-7, with D tentatively TRBD1 or TRBD2 (5 bases each). CDR1 SGHRS and CDR2 YFSETQ come from the germline V gene. Trimming pared 4 bases from V and 7 bases from J, leaving 18 bases between. This CDR3 is 14 amino acids long. The CDR3 coding sequence is TGCGCCAGCAGCGGGTGGGGGACCGAGGGTGAGCAGTACTTC. It translates to CASSGWGTEGEQYF.

This clone was picked up a small number of times. This chain uses TRBV6-6 with TRBJ2-5; D gene uncertain. CDR1 is MNHNY, CDR2 SVGAGI, per germline (reference sequence). Between the trimmed V and J ends, which lost 5 bases and 9 bases, there was a span of 19 bases. The CDR3 length is 14 residues. CDR3 protein: CASSQIHGDEAQYF. CDR3 nucleotides: TGTGCCAGCAGTCAAATACACGGCGACGAGGCCCAGTACTTC.

The chain combines TRBV30 with TRBJ2-3, with TRBD2 matching over 8 bases. The CDR3 extends over 18 amino acids. Germline V lookup: CDR1 GTSNPN, CDR2 SVGIG (reference sequence). V lost 3 bases and J lost 5; bases outside the gene matches: 19. CDR3 bases: TGTGCCTGGAGCTCACCGACCCCCTTGCGGGGGGCGGGAGATACGCAGTATTTT. Encoded protein: CAWSSPTPLRGAGDTQYF. The full variable domain, with the rest looked up from reference TRBV30 and TRBJ2-3, is SQTIHQWPATLVQPVGSPLSLECTVEGTSNPNLYWYRQAAGRGLQLLFYSVGIGQISSEVPQNLSASRPQDRQFILSSKKLLLSDSGFYLCAWSSPTPLRGAGDTQYFGPGTRLTVL.

V is TRBV6-5 and J is TRBJ1-2; a possible D gene is TRBD1 (6 bases). From germline, CDR1 is MNHEY and CDR2 SVGAGI. V lost 6 bases and J lost 11, with 19 bases in between. CDR3 length equals 13 residues. The DNA for the CDR3 is TGTGCCAGCAGGGACAGTGTCGCTTGGGGGTACACCTTC. Its protein product is CASRDSVAWGYTF.

The rearrangement joins TRBV30 to TRBJ2-7; D ambiguous. This CDR3 contains 12 residues. V lost 2 bases and J lost 4, with 9 bases in between. Looked up from germline, CDR1 is GTSNPN and CDR2 is SVGIG (reference sequence). CDR3 nucleotide sequence: TGTGCCTGGAGTCCCGCCGGGTACGAGCAGTACTTC. Amino acid sequence: CAWSPAGYEQYF.

This clone was seen only a few times. V and J are TRBV20-1 and TRBJ1-1; D gene unclear. This CDR3 region has 11 residues. The germline V gene has CDR1 DFQATT and CDR2 SNEGSKA (reference sequence). The chain's CDR3 is CRSFQNTEAFF. The CDR3 region has the DNA TGCAGATCTTTCCAGAACACTGAAGCTTTCTTT.

J is TRBJ2-3 and V is TRBV15, with 10 bases that match TRBD2. This CDR3 has 16 amino acids. V trimming: 2 bases; J trimming: 7 bases; junction bases outside the gene matches: 9. Looked up from germline, CDR1 is LNHNV and CDR2 is YYDKDF (reference sequence). The CDR3 spells CATSRLPAGGPHTQYF. CDR3 bases: TGTGCCACCAGCAGACTCCCAGCGGGAGGGCCTCATACGCAGTATTTT.